The next 5 T cell receptor beta chains were all read from a single sample in a study of technical replicates of blood from a few donors. Assay: immunoSEQ multiplex PCR; the TCRdb copy retains only in-frame clones and omits some. The table records fewer than 15,000 clones, approximately 80% of them present only once. Sequenced input: PBMCs. Every receptor here comes from a human donor in good health.

The rearrangement joins TRBV11-3 to TRBJ2-1; the match to TRBD1 covers 7 bases. V was clipped by 3 bases and J by 3 bases; unmatched bases: 5. The CDR3 is 15 amino acids. CDR1 and CDR2 from the germline V gene are SGHNT and YENEEA. In DNA form, the CDR3 reads TGTGCCAGCAGCTTGGGGGACAGCTACTACAATGAGCAGTTCTTC. It encodes CASSLGDSYYNEQFF.

The rearrangement joins TRBV5-1 to TRBJ1-3; D not resolved. Germline V CDR1 and CDR2: SGHRS, YFSETQ. Trimming removed 0 bases from V and 1 base from J, with 11 bases in between. CDR3 length equals 16 residues. The CDR3 DNA sequence: TGCGCCAGCAGCTTGGAACCGGGAGGGTCTGGAAACACCATATATTTT. Residues: CASSLEPGGSGNTIYF.

The CDR3 region has the DNA TGTGCCAGCAGCTTCTCCAGGGTAGACGGCTACACCTTC. It translates to CASSFSRVDGYTF. This chain connects TRBV7-2 to TRBJ1-2; possible D gene TRBD1, 5 bases. Germline V gene lookup returns CDR1 SGHTA and CDR2 FQGNSA. CDR3 length: 13 residues. Between the trimmed V and J ends, which lost 3 bases and 8 bases, there was a span of 13 bases.

This clone was seen once. The chain links TRBV30 to TRBJ2-3, with 8 bases aligning to TRBD2. J lost 6 bases, V lost 2 bases, and 10 bases had no gene match. CDR3 size: 15 residues. Germline-derived CDR1 and CDR2 are GTSNPN and SVGIG (reference sequence). CDR3 sequence (DNA): TGTGCCTGGAGTCCCTCAGTAGCGGGATGGGATACGCAGTATTTT. It is translated as CAWSPSVAGWDTQYF.

This sequence joins TRBV7-9 and TRBJ2-7, with TRBD1 matching 10 bases. CDR3 length: 19 residues. V trimming: 5 bases; J trimming: 1 base; junction bases outside the gene matches: 17. Germline CDR1 is SEHNR and CDR2 is FQNEAQ (reference sequence). This CDR3 is CASSPAGGGGGQGSYEQYF. In nucleotides, the CDR3 is TGTGCCAGCAGCCCGGCCGGGGGGGGCGGGGGACAGGGGTCCTACGAGCAGTACTTC.